These 4 T cell receptor beta chains originate from one sample sequenced in a study of T cells in Graves' hyperthyroidism and ophthalmopathy. Amplified TCR beta CDR3 regions came from RNA transcripts. A set of HTBI primers served as the primers for a first-round RT-PCR of the TCR CDR3. A single record per CDR3 protein comes from TCRdb applying MiXCR to the multiplex PCR reads. The table has around 36,000 distinct CDR3 sequences, around 56% seen once. The sample taken for sequencing was blood. These receptors were taken from a middle-aged man with Graves' ophthalmopathy.

The table lists this clonotype with a count of one. The genes are TRBV5-1 and TRBJ2-5; weak D call: TRBD2 (5 bases). Germline CDR1 and CDR2: SGHRS and YFSETQ. Trimming removed 4 bases at V and 5 bases at J, with 12 bases between. The CDR3 length is 13 residues. The CDR3 protein is CASSTGRGETQYF. The CDR3 coding sequence is TGCGCCAGCAGCACCGGTCGGGGTGAGACCCAGTACTTC.

This clonotype was recorded at least ten times. The rearrangement uses TRBV5-4 and TRBJ2-1; D call uncertain. Trimming removed 4 bases from V and 0 bases from J, with 17 bases in between. The CDR3 is 17 amino acids. CDR1 SGHNT and CDR2 YYREEE come from the germline V gene (reference sequence). CDR3 in amino acids: CASSVRLQPSSYNEQFF. CDR3 bases: TGTGCCAGCAGCGTGCGACTTCAACCGAGCTCCTACAATGAGCAGTTCTTC. Full variable domain (outside the CDR3, taken from reference TRBV5-4 and TRBJ2-1): ETGVTQSPTHLIKTRGQQVTLRCSSQSGHNTVSWYQQALGQGPQFIFQYYREEENGRGNFPPRFSGLQFPNYSSELNVNALELDDSALYLCASSVRLQPSSYNEQFFGPGTRLTVL.

This chain connects TRBV6-1 to TRBJ1-1; D unresolved. The CDR3 consists of 16 residues. The germline CDR1 and CDR2 sequences are MNHNS and SASEGT. V lost 10 bases to trimming and J lost 7 bases, with 28 bases between them. The CDR3 protein is CAISYSIHKSENEAFF. The CDR3 region has the DNA TGTGCCATCAGCTACTCGATCCACAAAAGTGAGAATGAAGCTTTCTTT.

The chain couples TRBV10-1 to TRBJ1-5; D is unresolved. V was shortened by 8 bases and J by 0 bases, with 35 bases between the two germline ends. The CDR3 covers 22 residues. Germline V gene sequence: CDR1 WNHNN, CDR2 SYGVQD (reference sequence). The CDR3, as DNA: TGCGCCAGCTCCTCTGGGGTTTGCCACACTCATGATGCACTGTGTAGCAATCAGCCCCAGCATTTT. Encoded protein: CASSSGVCHTHDALCSNQPQHF.